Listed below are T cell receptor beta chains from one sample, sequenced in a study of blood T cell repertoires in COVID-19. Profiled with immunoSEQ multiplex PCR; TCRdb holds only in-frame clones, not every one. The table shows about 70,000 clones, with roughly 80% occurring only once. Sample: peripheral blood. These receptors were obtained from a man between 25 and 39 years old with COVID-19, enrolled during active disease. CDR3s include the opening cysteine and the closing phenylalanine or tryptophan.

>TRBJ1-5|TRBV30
CAWSARFGSVVNQPQHF
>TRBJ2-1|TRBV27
CASSPSGSTRNEQFF
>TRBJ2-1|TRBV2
CAGGLAGLGEQFF
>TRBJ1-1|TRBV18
CASSPQAGGGNTEAFF
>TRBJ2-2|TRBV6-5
CASTLDRPTGELFF
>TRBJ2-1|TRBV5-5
CASSLPGGGYNEQFF
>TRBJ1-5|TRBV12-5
CASAPDTYQPQHF
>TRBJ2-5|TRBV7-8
CASRTSGQETQYF
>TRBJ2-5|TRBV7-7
CASSPRPSDRKPEETQYF
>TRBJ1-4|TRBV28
CASSTDRSDEKLFF
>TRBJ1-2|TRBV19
CASTSGGGYTF
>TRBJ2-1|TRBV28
CASRGTSGNNEQFF
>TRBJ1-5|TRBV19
CATSGNSNQPQHF
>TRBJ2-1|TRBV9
CASSVGQGSEQFF
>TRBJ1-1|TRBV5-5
CASSSQGGETEAFF
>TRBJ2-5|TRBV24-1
CATSDFRLAETQYF
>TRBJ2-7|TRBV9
CASSPRSGQLYEQYF
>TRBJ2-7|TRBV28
CASSLGEWGAGGPRTYEQYF
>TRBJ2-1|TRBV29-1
CSVAPGTSGSYEQFF
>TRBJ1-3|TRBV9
CASSVDTGGNTIYF
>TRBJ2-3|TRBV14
CASSQVKQRHTTHTDTQYF
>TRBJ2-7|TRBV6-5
CASSRGGWQYF
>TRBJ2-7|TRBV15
CATSSPGTSGSPEQYF
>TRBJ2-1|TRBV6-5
CASTRDRTDEQFF
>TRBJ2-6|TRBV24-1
CATSSRTGDSGANVLTF
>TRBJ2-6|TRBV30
CAWSLGSGGLSGANVLTF
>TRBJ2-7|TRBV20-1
CSARGSYEQYF
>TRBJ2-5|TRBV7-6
CASSPSYQETQYF
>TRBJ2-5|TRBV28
CATADREYQETQYF
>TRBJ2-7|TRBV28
CASSSGNYEQYF
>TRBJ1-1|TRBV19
CASSIAADRRGTEAFF
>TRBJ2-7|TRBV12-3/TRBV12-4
CASSFTRNYEQYF
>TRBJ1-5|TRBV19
CASSIQGNNQPQHF
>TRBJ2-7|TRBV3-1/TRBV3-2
CASSQTWQGQRSYEQYF
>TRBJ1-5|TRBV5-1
CASSVSGVGQPQHF
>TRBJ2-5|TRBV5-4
CASSLAGQWETQYF
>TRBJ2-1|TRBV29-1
CSGETSGIEEQFF
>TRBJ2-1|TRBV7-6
CASSSEAGTSGRDEQFF
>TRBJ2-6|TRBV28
CASSRSQAGANVLTF
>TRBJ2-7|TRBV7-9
CASSLTGANYEQYF
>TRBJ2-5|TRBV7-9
CASSGRQESYQETQYF
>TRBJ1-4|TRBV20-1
CSARGRVPLF
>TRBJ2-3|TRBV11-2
CASSYGDTQYF
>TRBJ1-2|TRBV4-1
CASSQDPGVDYGYTF
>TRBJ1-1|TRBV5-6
CASSLGVRANTEAFF
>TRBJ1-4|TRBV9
CASSRSEVEEKLFF
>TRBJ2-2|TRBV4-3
CASSQGHGGNGELFF
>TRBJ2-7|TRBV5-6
CASSPPGGTTNEQYF